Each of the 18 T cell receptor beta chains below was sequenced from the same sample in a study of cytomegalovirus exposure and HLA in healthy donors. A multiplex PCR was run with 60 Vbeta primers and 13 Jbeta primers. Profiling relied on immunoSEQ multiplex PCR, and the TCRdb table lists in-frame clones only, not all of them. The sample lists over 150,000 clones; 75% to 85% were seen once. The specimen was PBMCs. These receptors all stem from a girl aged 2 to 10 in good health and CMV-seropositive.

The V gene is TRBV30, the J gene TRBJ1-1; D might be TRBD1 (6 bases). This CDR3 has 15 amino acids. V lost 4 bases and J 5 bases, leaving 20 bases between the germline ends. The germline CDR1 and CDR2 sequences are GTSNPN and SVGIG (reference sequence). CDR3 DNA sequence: TGTGCCTGGAAAATTAACCACAGGGATAGAACTGAAGCTTTCTTT. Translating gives CAWKINHRDRTEAFF.

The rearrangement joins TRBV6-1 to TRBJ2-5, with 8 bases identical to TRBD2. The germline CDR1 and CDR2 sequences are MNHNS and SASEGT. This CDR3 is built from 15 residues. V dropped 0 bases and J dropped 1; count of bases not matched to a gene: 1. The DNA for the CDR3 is TGTGCCAGCAGTGAAGCTGCGGGAGGCCAAGAGACCCAGTACTTC. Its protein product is CASSEAAGGQETQYF.

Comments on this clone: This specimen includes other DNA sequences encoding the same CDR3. CDR3: CASSPGGRGGELFF. CDR3 bases: TGCGCCAGCAGTCCCGGCGGGCGCGGCGGGGAGCTGTTTTTT. The chain employs TRBV5-1 and TRBJ2-2; possible D gene TRBD2, 5 bases. Germline-derived CDR1 and CDR2 are SGHRS and YFSETQ. The CDR3 is 14 amino acids. V shed 5 bases and J shed 7 bases, with 15 bases lying between them.

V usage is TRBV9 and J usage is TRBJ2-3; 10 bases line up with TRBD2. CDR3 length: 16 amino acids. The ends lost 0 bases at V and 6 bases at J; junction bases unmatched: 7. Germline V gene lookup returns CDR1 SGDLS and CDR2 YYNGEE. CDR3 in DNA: TGTGCCAGCAGCGTAGATCCTAGCGGGAGTTGGGATACGCAGTATTTT. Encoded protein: CASSVDPSGSWDTQYF.

This CDR3 reads CASSEGRYQPQHF. The CDR3 DNA follows: TGCGCCAGCAGTGAGGGCAGATATCAGCCCCAGCATTTT. This chain uses TRBV10-2 with TRBJ1-5; D is undetermined. From germline, CDR1 is WSHSY and CDR2 SAAADI. This CDR3 comprises 13 residues. Trimming took 2 bases from V and 5 from J, leaving 7 bases between them.

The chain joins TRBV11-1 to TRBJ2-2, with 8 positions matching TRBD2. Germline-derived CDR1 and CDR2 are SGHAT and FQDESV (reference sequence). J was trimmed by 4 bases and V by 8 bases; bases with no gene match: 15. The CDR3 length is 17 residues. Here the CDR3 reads CASARVWAGGSTGELFF. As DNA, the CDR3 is TGTGCCAGCGCCCGTGTGTGGGCGGGAGGAAGCACCGGGGAGCTGTTTTTT. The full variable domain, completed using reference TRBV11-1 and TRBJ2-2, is EAEVAQSPRYKITEKSQAVAFWCDPISGHATLYWYRQILGQGPELLVQFQDESVVDDSQLPKDRFSAERLKGVDSTLKIQPAELGDSAMYLCASARVWAGGSTGELFFGEGSRLTVL.

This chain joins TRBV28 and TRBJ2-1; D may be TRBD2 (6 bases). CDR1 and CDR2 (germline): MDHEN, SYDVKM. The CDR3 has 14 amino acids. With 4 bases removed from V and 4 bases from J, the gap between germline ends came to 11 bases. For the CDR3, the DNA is TGTGCCAGCAGTTCTGCTAGCGTGTACAATGAGCAGTTCTTC. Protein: CASSSASVYNEQFF.

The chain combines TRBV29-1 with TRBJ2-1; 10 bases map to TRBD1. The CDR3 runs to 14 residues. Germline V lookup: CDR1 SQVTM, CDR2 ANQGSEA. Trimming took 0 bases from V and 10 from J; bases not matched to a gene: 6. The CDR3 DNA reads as TGCAGCGTTGAAGAAAGAGGACAGGGGGAAGAGCAGTTCTTC. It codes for CSVEERGQGEEQFF.

The CDR3: CSVAGGGKGYTF. The DNA for the CDR3 is TGCAGCGTTGCGGGAGGGGGCAAAGGCTACACCTTC. The rearrangement links TRBV29-1 to TRBJ1-2, with 7 nucleotides matching TRBD1. The trim removed 4 bases at V and 8 bases at J, leaving 7 bases unmatched. The CDR3 is 12 residues long. Germline V gene sequence: CDR1 SQVTM, CDR2 ANQGSEA.

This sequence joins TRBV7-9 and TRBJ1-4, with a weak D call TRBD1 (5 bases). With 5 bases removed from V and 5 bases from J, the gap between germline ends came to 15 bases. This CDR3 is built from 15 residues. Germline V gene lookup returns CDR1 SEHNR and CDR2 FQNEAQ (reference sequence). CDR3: CASSPRKGPNEKLFF. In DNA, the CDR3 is TGTGCCAGCAGCCCTCGAAAGGGGCCAAATGAAAAACTGTTTTTT.

The CDR3: CASSVLITAGNTIYF. The CDR3 DNA follows: TGTGCCAGCAGCGTGTTGATCACAGCTGGAAACACCATATATTTT. The V and J genes are TRBV5-8 and TRBJ1-3; D is undetermined. From germline, CDR1 is SGHTS and CDR2 YDEGEE. This CDR3 spans 15 amino acids. Trimming removed 4 bases at V and 2 bases at J, with 13 bases between.

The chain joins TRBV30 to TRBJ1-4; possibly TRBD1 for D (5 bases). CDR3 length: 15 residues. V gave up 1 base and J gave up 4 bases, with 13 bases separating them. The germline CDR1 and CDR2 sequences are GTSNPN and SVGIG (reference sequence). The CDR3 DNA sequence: TGTGCCTGGAGTGGGCTCGGCAGGGTTAATGAAAAACTGTTTTTT. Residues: CAWSGLGRVNEKLFF.

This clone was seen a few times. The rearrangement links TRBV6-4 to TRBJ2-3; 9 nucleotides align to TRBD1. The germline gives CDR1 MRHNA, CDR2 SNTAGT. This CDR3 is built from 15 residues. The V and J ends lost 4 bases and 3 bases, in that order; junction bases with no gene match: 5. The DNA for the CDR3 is TGTGCCAGCAGTGGGACAGGGGATGCAACAGATACGCAGTATTTT. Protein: CASSGTGDATDTQYF.

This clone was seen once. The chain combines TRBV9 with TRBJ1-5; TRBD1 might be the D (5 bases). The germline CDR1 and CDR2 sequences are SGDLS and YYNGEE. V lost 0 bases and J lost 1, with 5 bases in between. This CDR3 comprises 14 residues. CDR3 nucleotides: TGTGCCAGCAGCGTAGCAGGGAGCAATCAGCCCCAGCATTTT. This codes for CASSVAGSNQPQHF. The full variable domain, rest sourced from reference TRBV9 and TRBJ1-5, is DSGVTQTPKHLITATGQRVTLRCSPRSGDLSVYWYQQSLDQGLQFLIQYYNGEERAKGNILERFSAQQFPDLHSELNLSSLELGDSALYFCASSVAGSNQPQHFGDGTRLSIL.

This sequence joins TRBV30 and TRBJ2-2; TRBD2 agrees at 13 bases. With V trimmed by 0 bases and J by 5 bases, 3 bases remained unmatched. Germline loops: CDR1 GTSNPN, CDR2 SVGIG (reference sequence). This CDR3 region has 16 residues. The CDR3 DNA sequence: TGTGCCTGGAGTGTACGGACTAGCGGGAGAACCGGGGAGCTGTTTTTT. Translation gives CAWSVRTSGRTGELFF.

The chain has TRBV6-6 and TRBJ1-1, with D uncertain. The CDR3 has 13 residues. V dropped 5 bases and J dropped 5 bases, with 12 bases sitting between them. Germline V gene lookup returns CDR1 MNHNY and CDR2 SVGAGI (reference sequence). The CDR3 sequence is CASSLGRATEAFF. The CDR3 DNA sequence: TGTGCCAGCAGTCTAGGGAGGGCGACTGAAGCTTTCTTT.

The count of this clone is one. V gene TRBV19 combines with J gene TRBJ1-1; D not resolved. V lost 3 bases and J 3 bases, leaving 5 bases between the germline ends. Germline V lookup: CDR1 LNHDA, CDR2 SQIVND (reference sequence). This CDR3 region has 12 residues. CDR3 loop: CASSMDYTEAFF. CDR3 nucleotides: TGTGCCAGTAGTATGGACTACACTGAAGCTTTCTTT.

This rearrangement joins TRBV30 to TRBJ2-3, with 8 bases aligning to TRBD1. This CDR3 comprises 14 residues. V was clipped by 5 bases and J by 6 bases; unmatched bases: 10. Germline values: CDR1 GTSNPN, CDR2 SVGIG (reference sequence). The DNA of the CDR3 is TGTGCCTGGGACGGACAGGGCCTGGGTGATACGCAGTATTTT. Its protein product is CAWDGQGLGDTQYF.